The rows below give T cell receptor beta chains drawn from one sample of a study of tumor-infiltrating lymphocytes in primary liver carcinoma. MiXCR was run by TCRdb on the multiplex PCR reads, yielding one entry per CDR3 protein. The sample lists 190,000 or so distinct CDR3 sequences, around three fifths seen once, with under 7.5% in the top ten. Sequenced input: peripheral blood. The receptors were gathered from a woman aged 60-75 years with primary liver carcinoma and hepatitis B virus infection. Both conserved end residues are part of each CDR3. A D gene is named only where the DNA matches it firmly. Only part of the rows carry a size: once, few, many, or a class if the clone is expanded.

size: -; J: TRBJ2-5; D: -; V: TRBV6-2/TRBV6-3; CDR3: CVTREMGQETQYF; DNA: TGTGTCACCCGGGAAATGGGACAAGAGACCCAGTACTTC
size: -; J: TRBJ2-1; D: -; V: TRBV6-1; CDR3: CASGDGPLSNEQFF; DNA: TGTGCCAGCGGAGATGGGCCGCTGTCCAATGAGCAGTTCTTC
size: -; J: TRBJ2-1; D: -; V: TRBV11-2; CDR3: CASSRTHRKVQVEQFF; DNA: TGTGCCAGTAGCCGAACGCATAGGAAGGTGCAGGTGGAGCAGTTCTTC
size: -; J: TRBJ2-2; D: -; V: TRBV11-1; CDR3: CASSSVTGVLLF; DNA: TGCGCCAGCAGCTCGGTAACCGGGGTACTGTTATTT
size: -; J: TRBJ2-3; D: -; V: TRBV11-2; CDR3: CASSLDRGSTGTQYF; DNA: TGTGCCAGCAGCTTAGATCGTGGAAGCACAGGCACGCAGTATTTT
size: once; J: TRBJ1-1; D: TRBD1; V: TRBV6-6; CDR3: CASSTGGTTVAFF; DNA: TGTGCCAGCAGCACAGGGGGGACTACTGTGGCTTTCTTT
size: many; J: TRBJ2-3; D: TRBD2; V: TRBV12-5; CDR3: CASGLSLASGSGDTQYF; DNA: TGTGCTAGTGGGCTCTCTTTGGCTAGCGGGAGTGGAGATACGCAGTATTTT
size: -; J: TRBJ2-7; D: TRBD2; V: TRBV11-1; CDR3: CASSLEGLARKAYERYF; DNA: TGTGCCAGCAGCCTGGAAGGACTAGCGAGGAAGGCCTACGAGCGGTACTTC
size: -; J: TRBJ1-5; D: TRBD1; V: TRBV11-2; CDR3: CASSLGTGEVRPQHF; DNA: TGTGCCAGCAGCCTGGGGACAGGCGAAGTTAGGCCCCAGCATTTT
size: many; J: TRBJ1-5; D: -; V: TRBV6-6; CDR3: CASSYSGRGAGQPQHF; DNA: TGTGCCAGCAGTTACTCTGGCAGGGGAGCAGGTCAGCCCCAGCATTTT
size: -; J: TRBJ1-1; D: TRBD1; V: TRBV7-9; CDR3: CASSDLTGEHLEAFF; DNA: TGTGCCAGCAGCGACCTGACAGGGGAGCACCTCGAAGCTTTCTTT
size: -; J: TRBJ2-1; D: -; V: TRBV6-5; CDR3: CAGNGGLPNEQFF; DNA: TGTGCCGGCAATGGGGGGCTTCCCAATGAGCAGTTCTTC
size: many; J: TRBJ2-2; D: -; V: TRBV11-3; CDR3: CASSSPINTGELFF; DNA: TGTGCCAGCAGCTCCCCCATCAACACCGGGGAGCTGTTTTTT
size: many; J: TRBJ2-2; D: TRBD1; V: TRBV6-1; CDR3: CASSDRRQGYTGELFF; DNA: TGTGCCAGCAGTGATAGGAGACAGGGGTACACCGGGGAGCTGTTTTTT
size: -; J: TRBJ2-3; D: -; V: TRBV5-5; CDR3: CVSSFYRASTDTQYF; DNA: TGTGTCAGCAGCTTTTATAGGGCTAGCACAGATACGCAGTATTTT
size: -; J: TRBJ2-3; D: -; V: TRBV20-1; CDR3: CSAISVTADSLDTQYF; DNA: TGCAGTGCTATTAGTGTGACGGCTGATAGCTTAGATACGCAGTATTTT
size: -; J: TRBJ1-1; D: -; V: TRBV11-3; CDR3: CDSSMIGDTEAFF; DNA: TGTGACAGCAGCATGATAGGGGACACTGAAGCTTTCTTT
size: many; J: TRBJ2-2; D: -; V: TRBV6-5; CDR3: CASKPYNTGELFF; DNA: TGTGCCAGCAAGCCGTATAACACCGGGGAGCTGTTTTTT
size: many; J: TRBJ2-1; D: -; V: TRBV4-2; CDR3: CASSPEHHNEQFF; DNA: TGTGCCAGCAGCCCTGAACATCACAATGAGCAGTTCTTC
size: few; J: TRBJ2-3; D: TRBD2; V: TRBV30; CDR3: CAWGLGLATDTQYF; DNA: TGTGCCTGGGGCTTGGGACTAGCAACAGATACGCAGTATTTT
size: -; J: TRBJ1-5; D: TRBD1; V: TRBV9; CDR3: CASSVGDRGNQPQHF; DNA: TGTGCCAGCAGCGTAGGGGACAGGGGCAATCAGCCCCAGCATTTT
size: -; J: TRBJ1-1; D: -; V: TRBV28; CDR3: CASSLSDDWLGANTEAFF; DNA: TGTGCCAGCAGTTTATCGGACGATTGGCTGGGGGCGAACACTGAAGCTTTCTTT
size: many; J: TRBJ2-1; D: -; V: TRBV4-1; CDR3: CASSRRSLGYNEQFF; DNA: TGCGCCAGCAGCCGGCGGAGTCTTGGGTACAATGAGCAGTTCTTC
size: few; J: TRBJ1-6; D: -; V: TRBV5-5; CDR3: CASSLAGGGSNSPLHF; DNA: TGTGCCAGCAGCTTGGCTGGGGGGGGGAGCAATTCACCCCTCCACTTT
size: -; J: TRBJ2-1; D: -; V: TRBV11-2; CDR3: CASNPDLRYREQLF; DNA: TGTGCCAGCAATCCGGACTTGAGGTATAGGGAGCAGCTCTTC
size: once; J: TRBJ2-3; D: -; V: TRBV11-2; CDR3: CASSLGGVDTQYF; DNA: TGTGCCAGCAGCTTGGGGGGAGTCGATACGCAGTATTTT
size: -; J: TRBJ2-5; D: -; V: TRBV29-1; CDR3: CSRTPGNQETQYF; DNA: TGCAGCAGAACGCCGGGAAACCAAGAGACCCAGTACTTC
size: -; J: TRBJ2-7; D: TRBD1; V: TRBV11-2; CDR3: CASRPTGGKRGPYEQYF; DNA: TGTGCCAGCAGGCCGACAGGGGGCAAAAGGGGCCCCTATGAGCAGTACTTC
size: -; J: TRBJ1-1; D: TRBD1; V: TRBV30; CDR3: CAYSGTVSNTEAFF; DNA: TGTGCCTATTCCGGGACAGTATCGAACACTGAAGCTTTCTTT
size: -; J: TRBJ1-1; D: -; V: TRBV19; CDR3: CASSPHGNTKAFF; DNA: TGTGCCAGTAGTCCCCACGGGAACACTAAAGCTTTCTTT
size: -; J: TRBJ2-7; D: -; V: TRBV12-3/TRBV12-4; CDR3: CASRKTSSYEEYF; DNA: TGTGCCAGCAGGAAAACTAGCTCCTACGAGGAGTACTTC
size: few; J: TRBJ1-1; D: -; V: TRBV5-5; CDR3: CASSLRGINTEAFF; DNA: TGTGCCAGCAGCTTGCGGGGGATAAACACTGAAGCTTTCTTT
size: -; J: TRBJ1-1; D: TRBD1; V: TRBV12-3/TRBV12-4; CDR3: CASSHRQGRTEALF; DNA: TGTGCTAGCAGTCACCGACAGGGAAGGACTGAAGCTCTCTTT
size: few; J: TRBJ2-5; D: TRBD2; V: TRBV11-1; CDR3: CASNLEGLADRQETQYF; DNA: TGTGCCAGCAACTTAGAAGGACTAGCGGACCGCCAAGAGACCCAATACTTC
size: -; J: TRBJ2-2; D: -; V: TRBV5-1; CDR3: CASSLAGGSLKSGELFF; DNA: TGCGCCAGCAGCTTGGCCGGGGGCAGTTTGAAATCCGGGGAGCTGTTTTTT
size: -; J: TRBJ2-4; D: TRBD2; V: TRBV6-5; CDR3: CASSYVGGTSGNKNIQYF; DNA: TGTGCCAGCAGTTATGTCGGGGGTACTAGCGGGAACAAAAACATTCAGTACTTC
size: -; J: TRBJ1-2; D: -; V: TRBV11-1; CDR3: CVTRPRDSYYGYTF; DNA: TGTGTCACCAGACCCAGGGACTCCTACTATGGCTACACCTTC
size: -; J: TRBJ1-2; D: -; V: TRBV18; CDR3: CASSPTSQSDYGYTF; DNA: TGTGCCAGCTCACCAACGTCACAGTCTGACTATGGCTACACCTTC
size: few; J: TRBJ2-5; D: -; V: TRBV7-9; CDR3: CASSSLRAGVETQYF; DNA: TGTGCCAGCAGCTCATTAAGGGCCGGGGTAGAGACCCAGTACTTC
size: -; J: TRBJ2-5; D: -; V: TRBV29-1; CDR3: CSVAYVTQGTQYF; DNA: TGCAGCGTTGCGTACGTAACTCAAGGGACCCAGTATTTC
size: -; J: TRBJ2-7; D: -; V: TRBV10-2; CDR3: CASLLDGSNNQQYF; DNA: TGCGCCAGCTTGTTGGACGGTTCTAATAATCAGCAGTACTTC